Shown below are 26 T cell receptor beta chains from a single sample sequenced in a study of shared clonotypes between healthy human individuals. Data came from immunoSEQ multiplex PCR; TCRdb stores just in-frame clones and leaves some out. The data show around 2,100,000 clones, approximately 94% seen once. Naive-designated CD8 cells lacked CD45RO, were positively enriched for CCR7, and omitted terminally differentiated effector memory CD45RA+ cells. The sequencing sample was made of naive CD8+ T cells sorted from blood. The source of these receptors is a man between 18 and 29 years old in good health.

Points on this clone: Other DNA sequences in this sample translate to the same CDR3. In DNA form, the CDR3 reads TGTGCCAGCAGTTCCGGACAGGGGGCGACTGAAGCTTTCTTT. Its protein is CASSSGQGATEAFF. V gene TRBV6-5 combines with J gene TRBJ1-1; 11 bases match TRBD1. CDR3 length: 14 residues. From germline, CDR1 is MNHEY and CDR2 SVGAGI. V shed 4 bases, J shed 5 bases, and the junction held 3 bases outside the gene matches.

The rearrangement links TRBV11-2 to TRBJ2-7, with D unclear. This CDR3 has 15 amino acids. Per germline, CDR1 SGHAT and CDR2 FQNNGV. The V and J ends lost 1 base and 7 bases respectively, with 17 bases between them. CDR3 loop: CASSLGTTSATEQYF. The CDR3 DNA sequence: TGTGCCAGCAGCTTAGGCACGACGAGTGCTACAGAGCAGTACTTC.

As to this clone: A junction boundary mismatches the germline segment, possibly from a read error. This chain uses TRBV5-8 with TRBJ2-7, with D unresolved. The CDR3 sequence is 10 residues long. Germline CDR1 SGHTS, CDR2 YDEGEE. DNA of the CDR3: TGTGCCAGCAGCTTGGCCGGACGGCACTTC. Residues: CASSLAGRHF. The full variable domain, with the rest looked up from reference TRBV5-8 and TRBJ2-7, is EAGVTQSPTHLIKTRGQQATLRCSPISGHTSVYWYQQALGLGLQFLLWYDEGEERNRGNFPPRFSGRQFPNYSSELNVNALELEDSALYLCASSLAGRHFGPGTRLTVT.

CDR3 loop: CASSPSADAYEQYF. In DNA, the CDR3 is TGTGCCAGCAGCCCCTCGGCAGACGCCTACGAGCAGTACTTC. The chain carries TRBV7-9 and TRBJ2-7; no clear D. Trimming stripped 5 bases from V and 2 bases from J, with 13 bases between. CDR3 length: 14 amino acids. The germline V gene encodes CDR1 SEHNR and CDR2 FQNEAQ (reference sequence).

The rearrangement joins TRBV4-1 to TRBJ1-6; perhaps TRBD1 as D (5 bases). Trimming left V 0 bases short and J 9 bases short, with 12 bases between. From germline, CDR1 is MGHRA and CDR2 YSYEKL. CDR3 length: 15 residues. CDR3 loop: CASSQEPGGGSPLHF. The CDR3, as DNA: TGCGCCAGCAGCCAAGAGCCCGGCGGGGGTTCACCCCTCCACTTT.

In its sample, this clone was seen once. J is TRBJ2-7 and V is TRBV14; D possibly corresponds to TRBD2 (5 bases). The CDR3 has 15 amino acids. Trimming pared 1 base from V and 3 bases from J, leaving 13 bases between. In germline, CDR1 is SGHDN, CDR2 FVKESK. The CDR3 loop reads CASSQAARAVYEQYF. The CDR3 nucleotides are TGTGCCAGCAGCCAAGCTGCGCGGGCTGTCTACGAGCAGTACTTC.

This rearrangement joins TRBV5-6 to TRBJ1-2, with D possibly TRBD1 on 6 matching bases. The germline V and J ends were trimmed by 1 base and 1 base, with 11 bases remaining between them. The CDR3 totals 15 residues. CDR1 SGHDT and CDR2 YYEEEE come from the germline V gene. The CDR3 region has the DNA TGTGCCAGCAGCTTGAGAAGGACAGTTAACTATGGCTACACCTTC. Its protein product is CASSLRRTVNYGYTF.

The CDR3 DNA reads as TGCGCCAGCAGCCAAGAGTCCCTTAGTAATTCCTCCTACGAGCAGTACTTC. This translates into CASSQESLSNSSYEQYF. The rearrangement uses TRBV4-3 and TRBJ2-7, with D unclear. The CDR3 totals 17 residues. Germline V gene sequence: CDR1 LGHNA, CDR2 YSLEER. Trimming left V 0 bases short and J 0 bases short, with 15 bases between.

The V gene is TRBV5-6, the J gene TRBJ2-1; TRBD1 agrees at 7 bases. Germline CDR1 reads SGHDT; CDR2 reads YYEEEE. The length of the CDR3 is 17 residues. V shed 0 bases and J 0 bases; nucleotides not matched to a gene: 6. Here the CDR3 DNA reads TGTGCCAGCAGCTTGGCCTTGGGGACAGACTCCTACAATGAGCAGTTCTTC. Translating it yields CASSLALGTDSYNEQFF.

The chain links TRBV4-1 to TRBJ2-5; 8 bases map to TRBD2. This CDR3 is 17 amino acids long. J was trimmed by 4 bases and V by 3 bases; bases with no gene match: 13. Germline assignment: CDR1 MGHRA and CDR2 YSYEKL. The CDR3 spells CASSHEPPAGAGETQYF. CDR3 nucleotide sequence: TGCGCCAGCAGCCATGAACCTCCAGCGGGAGCCGGAGAGACCCAGTACTTC.

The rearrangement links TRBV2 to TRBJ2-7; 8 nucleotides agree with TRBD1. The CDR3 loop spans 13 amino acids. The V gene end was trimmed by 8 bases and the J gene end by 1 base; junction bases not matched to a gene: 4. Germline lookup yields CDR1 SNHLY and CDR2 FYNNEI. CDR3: CASLRTGSYEQYF. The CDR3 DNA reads TGTGCCAGCCTCAGGACAGGGTCCTACGAGCAGTACTTC.

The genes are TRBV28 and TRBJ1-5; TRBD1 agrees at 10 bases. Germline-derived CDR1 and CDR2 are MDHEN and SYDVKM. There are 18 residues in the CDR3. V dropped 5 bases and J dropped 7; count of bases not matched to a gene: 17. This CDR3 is CASSITGTGDYSRQPQHF. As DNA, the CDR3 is TGTGCCAGCAGTATAACAGGGACAGGGGATTATAGCAGACAGCCCCAGCATTTT.

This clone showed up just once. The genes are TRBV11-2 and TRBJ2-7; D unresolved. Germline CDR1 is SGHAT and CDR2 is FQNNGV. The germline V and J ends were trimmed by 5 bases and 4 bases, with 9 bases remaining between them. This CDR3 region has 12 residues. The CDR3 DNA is TGTGCCAGCAGCGACATGGGTTACGAGCAGTACTTC. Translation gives CASSDMGYEQYF.

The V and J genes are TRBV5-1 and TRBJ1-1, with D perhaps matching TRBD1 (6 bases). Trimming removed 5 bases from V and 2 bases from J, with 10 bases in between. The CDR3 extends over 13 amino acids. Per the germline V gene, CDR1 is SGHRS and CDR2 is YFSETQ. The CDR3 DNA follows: TGCGCCAGCAGTGGGGGGGCCAACACTGAAGCTTTCTTT. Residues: CASSGGANTEAFF.

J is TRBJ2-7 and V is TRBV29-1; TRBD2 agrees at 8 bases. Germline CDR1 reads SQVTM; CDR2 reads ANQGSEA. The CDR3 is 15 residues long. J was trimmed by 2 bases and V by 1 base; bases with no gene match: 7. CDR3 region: CSVEVASGFPYEQYF. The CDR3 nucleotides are TGCAGCGTTGAAGTGGCTAGCGGGTTCCCCTACGAGCAGTACTTC.

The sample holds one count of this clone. The CDR3 DNA is TGTGCCAGCAGTAATAATGAAAAACTGTTTTTT. As protein: CASSNNEKLFF. The chain combines TRBV13 with TRBJ1-4; D gene ambiguous. The V and J ends lost 6 bases and 4 bases respectively, with 3 bases between them. Germline V gene data show CDR1 as PRHDT and CDR2 as FYEKMQ (reference sequence). CDR3 size: 11 residues.

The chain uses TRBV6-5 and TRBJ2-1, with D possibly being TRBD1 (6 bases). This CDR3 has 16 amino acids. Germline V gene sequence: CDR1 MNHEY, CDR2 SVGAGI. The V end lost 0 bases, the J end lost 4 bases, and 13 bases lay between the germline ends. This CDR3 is CASSYSAGDAYNEQFF. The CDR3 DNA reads TGTGCCAGCAGTTACTCGGCAGGGGATGCGTACAATGAGCAGTTCTTC.

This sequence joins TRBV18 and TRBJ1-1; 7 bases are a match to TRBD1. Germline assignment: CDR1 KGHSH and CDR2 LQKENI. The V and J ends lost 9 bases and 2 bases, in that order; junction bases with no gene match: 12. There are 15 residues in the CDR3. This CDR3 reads CASYPPDRPNTEAFF. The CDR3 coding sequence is TGTGCCAGTTACCCCCCGGACAGGCCCAACACTGAAGCTTTCTTT.

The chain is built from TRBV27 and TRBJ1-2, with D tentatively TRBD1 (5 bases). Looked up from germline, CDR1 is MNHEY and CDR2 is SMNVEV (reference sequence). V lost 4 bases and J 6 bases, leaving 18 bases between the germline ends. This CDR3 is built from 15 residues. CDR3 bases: TGTGCCAGCAGTTGGGGACGTATTCCTGCGGATGGCTACACCTTC. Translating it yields CASSWGRIPADGYTF.

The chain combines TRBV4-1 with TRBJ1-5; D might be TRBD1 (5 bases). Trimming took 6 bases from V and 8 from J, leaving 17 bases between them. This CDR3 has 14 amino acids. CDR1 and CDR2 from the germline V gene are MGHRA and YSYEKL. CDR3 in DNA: TGCGCCAGCAGGGACACCGGGGCGGAGGAGCCCCAGCATTTT. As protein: CASRDTGAEEPQHF.

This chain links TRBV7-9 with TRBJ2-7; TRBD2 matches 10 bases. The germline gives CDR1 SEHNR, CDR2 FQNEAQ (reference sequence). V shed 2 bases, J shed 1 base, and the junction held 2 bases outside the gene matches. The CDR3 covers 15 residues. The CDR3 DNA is TGTGCCAGCAGCTTAACTAGCGGGGAATCCTACGAGCAGTACTTC. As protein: CASSLTSGESYEQYF.

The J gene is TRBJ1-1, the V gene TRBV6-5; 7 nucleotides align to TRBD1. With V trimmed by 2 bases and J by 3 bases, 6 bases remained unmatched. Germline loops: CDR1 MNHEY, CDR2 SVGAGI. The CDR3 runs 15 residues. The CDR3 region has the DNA TGTGCCAGCAGTTACAGCCGGGACAGTTACACTGAAGCTTTCTTT. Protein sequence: CASSYSRDSYTEAFF.

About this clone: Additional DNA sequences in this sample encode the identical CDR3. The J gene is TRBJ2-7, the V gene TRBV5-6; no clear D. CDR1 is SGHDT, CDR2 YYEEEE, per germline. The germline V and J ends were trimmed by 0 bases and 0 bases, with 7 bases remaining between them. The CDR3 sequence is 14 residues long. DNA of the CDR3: TGTGCCAGCAGCTTGGCAGGAAGCTCCTACGAGCAGTACTTC. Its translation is CASSLAGSSYEQYF.

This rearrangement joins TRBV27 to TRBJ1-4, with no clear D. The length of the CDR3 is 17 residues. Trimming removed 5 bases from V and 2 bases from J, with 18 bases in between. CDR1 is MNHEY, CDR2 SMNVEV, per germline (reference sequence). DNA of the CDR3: TGTGCCAGCAGTCCCAAACCCATCGGAGTGACTAATGAAAAACTGTTTTTT. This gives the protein CASSPKPIGVTNEKLFF.

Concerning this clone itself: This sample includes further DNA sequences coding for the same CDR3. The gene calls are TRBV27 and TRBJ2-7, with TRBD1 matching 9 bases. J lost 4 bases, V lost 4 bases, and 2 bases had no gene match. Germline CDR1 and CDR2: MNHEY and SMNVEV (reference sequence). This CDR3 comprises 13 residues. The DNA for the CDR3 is TGTGCCAGCAGTTGGGACAGGGCGTACGAGCAGTACTTC. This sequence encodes CASSWDRAYEQYF.

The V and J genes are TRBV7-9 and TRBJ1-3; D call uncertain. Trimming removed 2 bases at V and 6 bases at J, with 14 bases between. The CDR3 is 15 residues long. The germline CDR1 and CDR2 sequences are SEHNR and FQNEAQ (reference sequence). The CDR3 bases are TGTGCCAGCAGCTTAAGTAGCGGGGAGGAAAACACCATATATTTT. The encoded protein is CASSLSSGEENTIYF.